This is a list of T cell receptor beta chains from one sample in a study of blood T cell repertoires in COVID-19. The method was immunoSEQ multiplex PCR; TCRdb's version includes in-frame clones alone and lacks a portion of them. Of tens of thousands of clones listed, under 90% are singletons. The sample taken for sequencing was peripheral blood. The receptors originated from a woman aged 60-75 years with acute or convalescent COVID-19. Both conserved end residues are part of each CDR3. A D gene is named only where the DNA matches it firmly. Not all rows give a size; the values are once, few, many and, for expanded clones, a class.

J gene,clone size,D gene,V gene,CDR3 DNA,CDR3 protein
TRBJ2-7,-,TRBD2,TRBV7-6,TGTGCCAGCAGCTCCCCCCGGACTAGCCCCGAGCAGTACTTC,CASSSPRTSPEQYF
TRBJ2-1,-,TRBD2,TRBV7-9,TGTGCCAGCAGCCCACCATGGAGCGGGGGTAGAAACAATGAGCAGTTCTTC,CASSPPWSGGRNNEQFF
TRBJ1-2,-,TRBD1,TRBV2,TGTGCCAGCAGCTCCGACAGGGGCTTCGGGGGCTACACCTTC,CASSSDRGFGGYTF
TRBJ1-1,-,TRBD1,TRBV5-1,TGCGCCAGCAGCTATCCTGGCTGGACAGGGAACACTGAAGCTTTCTTT,CASSYPGWTGNTEAFF
TRBJ2-5,-,TRBD2,TRBV7-3,TGTGCCAGCAGCTTAACCCCTCGGGGTAGCGGGGGGCTAGAGACCCAGTACTTC,CASSLTPRGSGGLETQYF
TRBJ2-3,-,-,TRBV5-1,TGCGCCAGCAGCCGCGCTGGGAGTACAGATACGCAGTATTTT,CASSRAGSTDTQYF
TRBJ1-3,-,-,TRBV5-5,TGTGCCAGCAGCCGAAGGGGAACTGGAAACACCATATATTTT,CASSRRGTGNTIYF
TRBJ1-6,-,TRBD1,TRBV2,TGTGCCAGGGGCCAGGGGGTCAATTCACCCCTCCACTTT,CARGQGVNSPLHF
TRBJ2-7,-,-,TRBV14,TGTGCCAGCAGCCAAGCTAGCGCGCAGTACTTC,CASSQASAQYF
TRBJ1-4,-,-,TRBV19,TGTGCCAGTAGTATTGATACAGATGAAAAACTGTTTTTT,CASSIDTDEKLFF
TRBJ1-2,-,-,TRBV6-5,TGTGCCAGCAGTTACGCGGGGACGGAACTCTATGGCTACACCTTC,CASSYAGTELYGYTF
TRBJ2-7,-,TRBD1,TRBV5-1,TGCGCCAGCAGCTTGGGGGACAGGGCAGGGACCTACGAGCAGTACTTC,CASSLGDRAGTYEQYF
TRBJ2-2,-,-,TRBV3-1/TRBV3-2,TGTGCCAGCAGACGCTTAGGACAGCTCGGGGAGCTGTTTTTT,CASRRLGQLGELFF
TRBJ1-5,-,-,TRBV7-2,TGTGCCAGCAGCTTAGAAGGCAGGGAGGATCAGCCCCAGCATTTT,CASSLEGREDQPQHF
TRBJ2-1,once,-,TRBV9,TGTGCCAGCAGCGCCAGCGGACGGTACAATGAGCAGTTCTTC,CASSASGRYNEQFF
TRBJ1-4,-,-,TRBV2,TGTGCCAGCAGTGCCACAGGTATAAATGAAAAACTGTTTTTT,CASSATGINEKLFF
TRBJ1-1,-,-,TRBV7-3,TGTGCCAGCAGCCACGGCGGGGGAAAAGCTTTCTTT,CASSHGGGKAFF
TRBJ1-5,-,-,TRBV5-6,TGTGCCAGCAGCTTGTTTCGCCTCAGACATAATAGCAATCAGCCCCAGCATTTT,CASSLFRLRHNSNQPQHF
TRBJ1-4,-,TRBD1,TRBV9,TGTGCCAGCAGCCCTTACCGGGACAGGGTCTCGAGTGAAAAACTGTTTTTT,CASSPYRDRVSSEKLFF
TRBJ1-1,-,-,TRBV2,TGTGCCAGCAGGGGCCCCTTGAACACTGAAGCTTTCTTT,CASRGPLNTEAFF
TRBJ1-1,-,TRBD1,TRBV7-9,TGTGCCAGCAGCCCGTACGGGGCAAGGGACAGGTATCTTGAAGCTTTCTTT,CASSPYGARDRYLEAFF
TRBJ1-4,-,TRBD1,TRBV11-2,TGTGCCAGCAGCCCAACATCTAGACCGGGACAGCTTAATGAAAAACTGTTTTTT,CASSPTSRPGQLNEKLFF
TRBJ1-1,few,TRBD1,TRBV6-5,TGTGCCAGCAAGAAGACAGGGCGGGCTGAAGCTTTCTTT,CASKKTGRAEAFF